The 26 T cell receptor beta chains presented below share a single source sample, sequenced in a study of blood T cell repertoires in COVID-19. The table came from immunoSEQ multiplex PCR; TCRdb's copy has only in-frame clones and leaves some out. The table includes nearly 200,000 clones, 86% detected once. Material: peripheral blood. The source is a woman aged 70-85 years with acute or convalescent COVID-19.

V gene TRBV10-1 combines with J gene TRBJ2-7; 8 nucleotides align to TRBD1. Germline CDR1 is WNHNN and CDR2 is SYGVQD (reference sequence). J lost 12 bases, V lost 0 bases, and 4 bases had no gene match. This CDR3 is 12 amino acids long. DNA for the CDR3: TGCGCCAGCAGTGAGTCGAGGGACAGGAGGTACTTC. Its translation is CASSESRDRRYF.

The J gene is TRBJ2-5, the V gene TRBV6-2 or TRBV6-3; D is possibly TRBD1 (5 bases). Germline CDR1 is MNHEY and CDR2 is SVGEGT. This CDR3 has 15 residues. Trimming left V 3 bases short and J 5 bases short, with 16 bases between. CDR3 residues: CASSYGAGMGETQYF. The CDR3 bases are TGTGCCAGCAGTTATGGAGCAGGGATGGGGGAGACCCAGTACTTC.

This clone was seen once. The chain combines TRBV19 with TRBJ2-3; 9 bases agree with TRBD1. In germline, CDR1 is LNHDA, CDR2 SQIVND (reference sequence). Trimming removed 5 bases from V and 6 bases from J; junction bases left unmatched: 12. The CDR3 is 16 residues long. CDR3 protein: CASSSGQGKSSDTQYF. CDR3 DNA sequence: TGTGCCAGTAGTTCGGGACAGGGAAAATCCTCCGATACGCAGTATTTT.

The genes are TRBV28 and TRBJ2-3, with 10 bases that match TRBD2. The length of the CDR3 is 21 residues. Unmatched junction bases numbered 20, after V lost 3 bases and J lost 2 bases. The germline V gene encodes CDR1 MDHEN and CDR2 SYDVKM. The CDR3 here is CASSFSPPLAGYLLNTDTQYF. CDR3 nucleotides: TGTGCCAGCAGTTTTTCTCCACCACTAGCGGGGTACCTGTTGAACACAGATACGCAGTATTTT.

This chain joins TRBV9 and TRBJ2-1; a possible D gene is TRBD2 (6 bases). CDR1 SGDLS and CDR2 YYNGEE come from the germline V gene. The CDR3 contains 15 residues. V gave up 3 bases and J gave up 2 bases, with 12 bases separating them. The CDR3 loop reads CASSASSVAYNEQFF. The CDR3, as DNA: TGTGCCAGCAGCGCCTCTAGCGTTGCCTACAATGAGCAGTTCTTC.

The rearrangement joins TRBV5-1 to TRBJ2-5; D is uncertain. The CDR3 is 14 residues long. The ends were cut back, 0 bases at V and 2 bases at J, with 8 bases in the middle. CDR1 is SGHRS, CDR2 YFSETQ, per germline. The CDR3 bases are TGCGCCAGCAGCTTGGTTCCCCGGCAAGAGACCCAGTACTTC. Residues: CASSLVPRQETQYF. Filled out from reference TRBV5-1 and TRBJ2-5, the complete variable domain reads KAGVTQTPRYLIKTRGQQVTLSCSPISGHRSVSWYQQTPGQGLQFLFEYFSETQRNKGNFPGRFSGRQFSNSRSEMNVSTLELGDSALYLCASSLVPRQETQYFGPGTRLLVL.

The rearrangement links TRBV7-9 to TRBJ2-1; 14 bases map to TRBD2. Looked up from germline, CDR1 is SEHNR and CDR2 is FQNEAQ (reference sequence). V lost 4 bases and J lost 5; bases outside the gene matches: 10. The CDR3 totals 18 residues. This chain's CDR3 is CASSSPGTSGSSNNEQFF. The CDR3 nucleotides read TGTGCCAGCAGCTCCCCCGGGACTAGCGGGAGTTCCAACAATGAGCAGTTCTTC.

CDR3 amino acids: CASSLFGTGQETQYF. CDR3 in DNA: TGTGCCAGCAGTTTATTTGGGACAGGGCAAGAGACCCAGTACTTC. V usage is TRBV27 and J usage is TRBJ2-5; 9 nucleotides line up with TRBD1. Trimming at V came to 1 base and at J to 2 bases, leaving 2 bases not matched to a gene. CDR3 length: 15 residues. Looked up from germline, CDR1 is MNHEY and CDR2 is SMNVEV (reference sequence).

Written as DNA, the CDR3 is TGTGCCAGCAGTGAAACAGGGGGGAGAGCTGAAGCTTTCTTT. Its translation: CASSETGGRAEAFF. The chain has TRBV25-1 and TRBJ1-1, with TRBD1 identical over 8 bases. CDR3 size: 14 residues. CDR1 and CDR2 from the germline V gene are MGHDK and SYGVNS. J was trimmed by 6 bases and V by 2 bases; bases with no gene match: 5.

The chain couples TRBV13 to TRBJ2-2; 14 positions match TRBD2. This CDR3 is built from 19 residues. CDR1 and CDR2 (germline): PRHDT, FYEKMQ (reference sequence). Losses at the gene ends were 5 bases for V and 8 bases for J; bases not matched to a gene: 16. The DNA of the CDR3 is TGTGCCAGCAGCCCCCGGGACAGGACTAGCGGGGGGCCCCCGGGGGAGCTGTTTTTT. Amino acid sequence: CASSPRDRTSGGPPGELFF.

The chain links TRBV24-1 to TRBJ2-1; 10 bases fit TRBD1. This CDR3 has 16 amino acids. V gave up 4 bases and J gave up 5 bases; unmatched junction bases: 7. CDR1 is KGHDR, CDR2 SFDVKD, per germline. The CDR3 nucleotides read TGTGCCACCAGTGACGGAGACAGGGGGCTGAACAATGAGCAGTTCTTC. Translation: CATSDGDRGLNNEQFF.

This clone was seen just once. The chain carries TRBV3-1 (or the pseudogene TRBV3-2) and TRBJ2-7; 9 bases fit TRBD1. The CDR3 has 13 amino acids. V was clipped by 5 bases and J by 4 bases; unmatched bases: 3. The germline V gene has CDR1 LGHDT and CDR2 YNNKEL (reference sequence). The CDR3 DNA sequence: TGTGCCAGCAGCTCCGGGACAGGGTACGAGCAGTACTTC. Its translation is CASSSGTGYEQYF.

This clone has only a few counts. This rearrangement joins TRBV19 to TRBJ1-1; the D gene is possibly TRBD1 (5 bases). Germline loops: CDR1 LNHDA, CDR2 SQIVND (reference sequence). The length of the CDR3 is 13 residues. Trimming stripped 5 bases from V and 6 bases from J, with 13 bases between. The CDR3 sequence: CASSLGTLPEAFF. The CDR3 DNA sequence: TGTGCCAGTAGTCTTGGGACTCTCCCTGAAGCTTTCTTT.

The chain is built from TRBV5-1 and TRBJ1-1; TRBD1 matches at 8 bases. The germline CDR1 and CDR2 sequences are SGHRS and YFSETQ. Trimming took 4 bases from V and 12 from J; bases not matched to a gene: 11. The CDR3 is made up of 13 amino acids. The CDR3 DNA is TGCGCCAGCAGCGCAACCAGGGGGCTGGAAACTTTCTTT. Protein sequence: CASSATRGLETFF.

This chain connects TRBV4-3 to TRBJ2-5; no clear D. The CDR3 contains 15 residues. V dropped 0 bases and J dropped 3 bases, with 11 bases sitting between them. Germline values: CDR1 LGHNA, CDR2 YSLEER. The CDR3 DNA reads TGCGCCAGCAGCCAAGATATAGGCGGAAAAGAGACCCAGTACTTC. Protein sequence: CASSQDIGGKETQYF.

On this clone: The same CDR3 also results from other DNA sequences found in this sample. V usage is TRBV19 and J usage is TRBJ2-3; D call uncertain. The CDR3 sequence is 13 residues long. The germline V gene has CDR1 LNHDA and CDR2 SQIVND (reference sequence). V was pared by 6 bases and J by 0 bases, with 7 bases between. The chain's CDR3 is CASRASSTDTQYF. For the CDR3, the DNA is TGTGCCAGTAGGGCCTCTAGCACAGATACGCAGTATTTT.

Only a few counts were recorded for this clone. CDR3 in DNA: TGTGCCAGCAGCCAAACTAGGCCCTCCGGGGGAGAAAAACTGTTTTTT. Translation gives CASSQTRPSGGEKLFF. The chain has TRBV3-1 (or the pseudogene TRBV3-2) and TRBJ1-4; possible D gene TRBD1, 5 bases. CDR3 size: 16 residues. V was shortened by 2 bases and J by 8 bases, with 18 bases between the two germline ends. CDR1 and CDR2 from the germline V gene are LGHDT and YNNKEL (reference sequence).

This clone has more than one count but fewer than ten. V is TRBV5-1 and J is TRBJ1-1; 11 nucleotides match TRBD1. Germline values: CDR1 SGHRS, CDR2 YFSETQ. CDR3 length equals 16 residues. V lost 4 bases, J lost 5 bases, and 10 bases stayed unmatched. CDR3 in amino acids: CASSPNLGTGGTEAFF. Here the CDR3 DNA reads TGCGCCAGCAGCCCTAATCTTGGGACAGGGGGAACTGAAGCTTTCTTT.

The rearrangement uses TRBV6-5 and TRBJ1-6, with D unclear. CDR1 and CDR2 (germline): MNHEY, SVGAGI. The CDR3 runs 13 residues. The V and J ends lost 2 bases and 12 bases respectively, with 11 bases between them. The CDR3 reads CASSYEAPGPLHF. The CDR3 bases are TGTGCCAGCAGTTACGAGGCCCCGGGACCCCTCCACTTT.

The rearrangement uses TRBV5-1 and TRBJ1-3; no reliable D call. The germline gives CDR1 SGHRS, CDR2 YFSETQ. This CDR3 comprises 15 residues. Trimming removed 0 bases at V and 0 bases at J, with 7 bases between. CDR3 region: CASSLGAGSGNTIYF. The CDR3 coding sequence is TGCGCCAGCAGCTTGGGGGCCGGCTCTGGAAACACCATATATTTT.

The rearrangement joins TRBV6-5 to TRBJ1-6, with 8 nucleotides matching TRBD1. The germline V gene has CDR1 MNHEY and CDR2 SVGAGI. The J segment lost 7 bases and the V segment lost 7 bases, leaving 3 bases of the junction unmatched. CDR3 size: 13 residues. Written as DNA, the CDR3 is TGTGCCAGCACCGGACAGGGAAATTCACCCCTCCACTTT. It yields the protein CASTGQGNSPLHF.

The rearrangement links TRBV10-2 to TRBJ1-5; 7 nucleotides match TRBD1. The CDR3 sequence is 16 residues long. Trimming took 3 bases from V and 6 from J; bases not matched to a gene: 11. Germline V gene lookup returns CDR1 WSHSY and CDR2 SAAADI. DNA for the CDR3: TGCGCCAGCAGTGATTTAGGGGGCACGAATGTTCAGCCCCAGCATTTT. This gives the protein CASSDLGGTNVQPQHF.

This CDR3 reads CASTPGGPGTEAFF. CDR3 coding DNA: TGTGCCAGCACCCCGGGAGGGCCGGGCACTGAAGCTTTCTTT. V and J are TRBV7-2 and TRBJ1-1; D not certain. The CDR3 runs to 14 residues. The V gene lost 7 bases and the J gene lost 4 bases, with 16 bases spanning the gap. Germline V gene sequence: CDR1 SGHTA, CDR2 FQGNSA.

This clone was counted between two and nine times. The chain is built from TRBV11-3 and TRBJ2-7, with 7 bases matching TRBD1. This CDR3 comprises 12 residues. Germline loops: CDR1 SGHNT, CDR2 YENEEA. V shed 4 bases and J 4 bases; nucleotides not matched to a gene: 1. The CDR3, as DNA: TGTGCCAGCAGCTCGGGACAGTACGAGCAGTACTTC. Amino acid sequence: CASSSGQYEQYF.

V and J are TRBV28 and TRBJ2-7; D call uncertain. Germline CDR1 and CDR2: MDHEN and SYDVKM. The V gene lost 10 bases and the J gene lost 4 bases, with 14 bases spanning the gap. The CDR3 consists of 12 residues. CDR3 sequence reads: CAISAGSYEQYF. CDR3 DNA sequence: TGTGCCATCTCCGCCGGTTCGTACGAGCAGTACTTC.

The chain carries TRBV2 and TRBJ1-2, with D tentatively TRBD1 (6 bases). Germline CDR1 reads SNHLY; CDR2 reads FYNNEI. Trimming cost V 7 bases and J 0 bases, with 9 bases left between them. This CDR3 is built from 13 residues. CDR3 region: CASTRTANYGYTF. Written as DNA, the CDR3 is TGTGCCAGCACCAGGACAGCTAACTATGGCTACACCTTC.